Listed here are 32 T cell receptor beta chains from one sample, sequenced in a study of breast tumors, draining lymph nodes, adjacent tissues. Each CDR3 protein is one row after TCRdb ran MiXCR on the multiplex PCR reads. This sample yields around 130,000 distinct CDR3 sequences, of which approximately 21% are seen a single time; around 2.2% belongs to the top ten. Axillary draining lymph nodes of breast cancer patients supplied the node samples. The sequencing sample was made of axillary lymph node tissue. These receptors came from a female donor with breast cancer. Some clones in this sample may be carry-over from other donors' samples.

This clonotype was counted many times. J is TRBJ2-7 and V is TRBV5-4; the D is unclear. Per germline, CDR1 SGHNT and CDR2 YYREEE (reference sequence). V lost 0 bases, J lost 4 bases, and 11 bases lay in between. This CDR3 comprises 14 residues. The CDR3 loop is CASSLDGGGYEQYF. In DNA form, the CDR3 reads TGTGCCAGCAGCTTGGACGGTGGCGGTTACGAGCAGTACTTC.

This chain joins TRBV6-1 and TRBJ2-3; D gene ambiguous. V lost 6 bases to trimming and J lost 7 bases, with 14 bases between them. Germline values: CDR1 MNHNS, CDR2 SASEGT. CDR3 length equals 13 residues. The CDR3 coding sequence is TGTGCCAGCAGCGCAGAAAATATAAATACGCAGTATTTT. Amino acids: CASSAENINTQYF.

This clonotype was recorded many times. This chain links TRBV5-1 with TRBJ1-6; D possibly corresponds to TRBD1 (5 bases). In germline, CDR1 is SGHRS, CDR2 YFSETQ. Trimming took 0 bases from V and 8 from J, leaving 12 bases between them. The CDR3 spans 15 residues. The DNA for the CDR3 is TGCGCCAGCAGCTTGGCCGGGGGACGGGATTCACCCCTCCACTTT. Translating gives CASSLAGGRDSPLHF.

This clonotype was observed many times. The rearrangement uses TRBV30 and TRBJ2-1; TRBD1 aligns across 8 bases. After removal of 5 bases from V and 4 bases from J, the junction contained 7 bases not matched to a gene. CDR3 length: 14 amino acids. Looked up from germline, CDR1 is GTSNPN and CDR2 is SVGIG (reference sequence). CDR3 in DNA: TGTGCCTGGCGCGACAGGGGCCCTTACAATGAGCAGTTCTTC. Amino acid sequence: CAWRDRGPYNEQFF.

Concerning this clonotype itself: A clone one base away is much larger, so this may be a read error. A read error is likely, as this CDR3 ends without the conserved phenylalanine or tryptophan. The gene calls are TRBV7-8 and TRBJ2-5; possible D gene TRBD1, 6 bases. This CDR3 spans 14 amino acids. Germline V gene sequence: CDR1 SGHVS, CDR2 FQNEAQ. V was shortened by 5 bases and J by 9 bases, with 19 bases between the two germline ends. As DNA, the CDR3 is TGTGCCAGCAGCCCCCGGAGACTACCAGGGGCCCAGTACTCC. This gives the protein CASSPRRLPGAQYS.

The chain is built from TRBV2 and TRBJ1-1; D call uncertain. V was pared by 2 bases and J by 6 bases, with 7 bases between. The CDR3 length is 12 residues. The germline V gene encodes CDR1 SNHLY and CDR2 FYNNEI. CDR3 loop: CASSELGAEAFF. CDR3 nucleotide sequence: TGTGCCAGCAGTGAATTGGGCGCTGAAGCTTTCTTT.

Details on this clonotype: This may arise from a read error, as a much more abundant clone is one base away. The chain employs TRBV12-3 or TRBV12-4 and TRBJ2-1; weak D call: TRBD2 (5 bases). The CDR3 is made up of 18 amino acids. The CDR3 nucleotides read TGTGCCAGCAGCCCCCTTGAAGCGGCGCGACCATCCTACAATGAGCAGCTCTTC. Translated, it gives CASSPLEAARPSYNEQLF.

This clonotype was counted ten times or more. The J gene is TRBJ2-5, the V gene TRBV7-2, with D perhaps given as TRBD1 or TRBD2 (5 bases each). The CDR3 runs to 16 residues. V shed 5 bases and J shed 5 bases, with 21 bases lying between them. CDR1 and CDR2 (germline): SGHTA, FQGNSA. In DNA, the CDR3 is TGTGCCAGCAGCGGCCGGGACCCCAATTGGTGGGAGACCCAGTACTTC. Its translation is CASSGRDPNWWETQYF. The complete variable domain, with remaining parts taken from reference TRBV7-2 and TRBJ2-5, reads GAGVSQSPSNKVTEKGKDVELRCDPISGHTALYWYRQSLGQGLEFLIYFQGNSAPDKSGLPSDRFSAERTGGSVSTLTIQRTQQEDSAVYLCASSGRDPNWWETQYFGPGTRLLVL.

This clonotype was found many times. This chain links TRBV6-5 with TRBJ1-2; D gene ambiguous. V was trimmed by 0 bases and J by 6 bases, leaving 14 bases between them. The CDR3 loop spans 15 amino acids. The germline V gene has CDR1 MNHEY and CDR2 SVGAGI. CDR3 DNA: TGTGCCAGCAGTTACTCGAGTAATGGGTTGGATGGCTACACCTTC. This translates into CASSYSSNGLDGYTF.

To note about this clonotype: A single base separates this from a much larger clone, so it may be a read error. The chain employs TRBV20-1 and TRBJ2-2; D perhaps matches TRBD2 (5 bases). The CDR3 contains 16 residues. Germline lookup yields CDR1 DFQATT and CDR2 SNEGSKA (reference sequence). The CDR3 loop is CSARPEWAVNTGELSF. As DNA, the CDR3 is TGCAGTGCTAGACCCGAATGGGCAGTAAACACCGGGGAGCTGTCTTTT.

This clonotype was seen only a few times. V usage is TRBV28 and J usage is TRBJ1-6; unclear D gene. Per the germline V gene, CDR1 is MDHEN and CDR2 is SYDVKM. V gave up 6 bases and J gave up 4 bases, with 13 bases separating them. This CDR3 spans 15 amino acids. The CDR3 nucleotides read TGTGCCAGCAGCCGAGACACCGCATATAATTCACCCCTCCACTTT. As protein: CASSRDTAYNSPLHF.

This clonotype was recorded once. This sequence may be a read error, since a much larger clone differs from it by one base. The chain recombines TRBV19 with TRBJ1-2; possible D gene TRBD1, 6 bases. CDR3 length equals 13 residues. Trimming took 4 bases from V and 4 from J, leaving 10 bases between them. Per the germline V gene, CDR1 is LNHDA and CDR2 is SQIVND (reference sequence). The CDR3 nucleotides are TGTGCCAGTAGTACCGGACAGAGCTATGGCTACACCTTC. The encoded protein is CASSTGQSYGYTF. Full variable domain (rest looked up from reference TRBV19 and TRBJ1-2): DGGITQSPKYLFRKEGQNVTLSCEQNLNHDAMYWYRQDPGQGLRLIYYSQIVNDFQKGDIAEGYSVSREKKESFPLTVTSAQKNPTAFYLCASSTGQSYGYTFGSGTRLTVV.

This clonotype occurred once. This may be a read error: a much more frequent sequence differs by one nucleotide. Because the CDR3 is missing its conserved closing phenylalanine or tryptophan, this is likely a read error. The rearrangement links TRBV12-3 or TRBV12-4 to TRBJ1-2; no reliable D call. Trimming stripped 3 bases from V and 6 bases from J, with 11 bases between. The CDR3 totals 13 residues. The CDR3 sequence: CASSLHPEDGYTY. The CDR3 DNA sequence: TGTGCCAGCAGTTTGCACCCAGAAGATGGCTACACCTAC.

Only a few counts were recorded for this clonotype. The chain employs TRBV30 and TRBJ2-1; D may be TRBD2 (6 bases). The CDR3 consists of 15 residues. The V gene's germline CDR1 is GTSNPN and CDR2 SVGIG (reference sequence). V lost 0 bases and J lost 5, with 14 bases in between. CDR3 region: CAWSVDSGSNNEQFF. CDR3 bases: TGTGCCTGGAGTGTAGATAGCGGCTCAAACAATGAGCAGTTCTTC.

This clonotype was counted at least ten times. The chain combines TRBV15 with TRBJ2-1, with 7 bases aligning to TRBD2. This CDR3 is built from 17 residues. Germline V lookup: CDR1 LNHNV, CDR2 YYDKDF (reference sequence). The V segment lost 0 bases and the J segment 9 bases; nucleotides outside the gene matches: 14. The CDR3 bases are TGTGCCACCAGCAGAGATGGTTCGGGCGGGAGCGGTAGTGAGCAGTTCTTC. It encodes CATSRDGSGGSGSEQFF.

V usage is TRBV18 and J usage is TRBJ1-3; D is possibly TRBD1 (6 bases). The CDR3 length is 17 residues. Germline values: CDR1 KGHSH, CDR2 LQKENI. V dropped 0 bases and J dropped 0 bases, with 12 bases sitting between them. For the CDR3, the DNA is TGTGCCAGCTCACCACCACGTGGGGGCCCCTCTGGAAACACCATATATTTT. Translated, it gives CASSPPRGGPSGNTIYF.

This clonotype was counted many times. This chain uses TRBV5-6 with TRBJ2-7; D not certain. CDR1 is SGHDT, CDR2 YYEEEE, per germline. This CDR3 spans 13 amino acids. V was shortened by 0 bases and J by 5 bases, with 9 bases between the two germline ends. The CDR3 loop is CASSLVWLDEQYF. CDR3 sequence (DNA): TGTGCCAGCAGCTTGGTTTGGTTAGACGAGCAGTACTTC.

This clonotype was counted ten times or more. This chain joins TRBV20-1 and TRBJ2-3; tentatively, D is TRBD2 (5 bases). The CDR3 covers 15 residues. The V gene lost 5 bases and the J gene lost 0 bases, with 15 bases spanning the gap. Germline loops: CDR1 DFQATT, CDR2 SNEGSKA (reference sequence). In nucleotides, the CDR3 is TGCAGTGCTCCGGACTTCAATATTAGCACAGATACGCAGTATTTT. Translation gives CSAPDFNISTDTQYF.

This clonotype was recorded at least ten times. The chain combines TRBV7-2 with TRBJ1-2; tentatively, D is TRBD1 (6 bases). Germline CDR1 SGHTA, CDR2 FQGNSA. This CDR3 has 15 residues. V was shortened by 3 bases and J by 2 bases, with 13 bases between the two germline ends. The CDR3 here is CASSLVNRVNYGYTF. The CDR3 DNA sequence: TGTGCCAGCAGCTTGGTAAACAGGGTAAACTATGGCTACACCTTC.

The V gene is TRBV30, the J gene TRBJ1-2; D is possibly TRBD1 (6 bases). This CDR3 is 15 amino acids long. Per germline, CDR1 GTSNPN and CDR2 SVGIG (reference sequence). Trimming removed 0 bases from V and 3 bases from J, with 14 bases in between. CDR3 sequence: CAWSVQGRGDYGYTF. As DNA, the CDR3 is TGTGCCTGGAGTGTACAAGGCAGGGGTGACTATGGCTACACCTTC. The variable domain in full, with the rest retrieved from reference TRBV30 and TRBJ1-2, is SQTIHQWPATLVQPVGSPLSLECTVEGTSNPNLYWYRQAAGRGLQLLFYSVGIGQISSEVPQNLSASRPQDRQFILSSKKLLLSDSGFYLCAWSVQGRGDYGYTFGSGTRLTVV.

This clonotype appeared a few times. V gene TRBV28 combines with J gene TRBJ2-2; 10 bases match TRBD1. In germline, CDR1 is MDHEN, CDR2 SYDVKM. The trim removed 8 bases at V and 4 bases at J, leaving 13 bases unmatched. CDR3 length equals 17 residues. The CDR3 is CASSSRDRGFVTGELFF. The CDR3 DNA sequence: TGTGCCAGCTCCTCCCGGGACAGGGGTTTTGTCACCGGGGAGCTGTTTTTT.

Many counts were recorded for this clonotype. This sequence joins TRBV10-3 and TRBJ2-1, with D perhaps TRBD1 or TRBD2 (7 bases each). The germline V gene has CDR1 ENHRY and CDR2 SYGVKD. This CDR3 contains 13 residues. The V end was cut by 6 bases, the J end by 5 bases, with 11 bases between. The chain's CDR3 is CAISGGTDNEQFF. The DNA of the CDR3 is TGTGCCATCAGCGGGGGGACAGACAATGAGCAGTTCTTC.

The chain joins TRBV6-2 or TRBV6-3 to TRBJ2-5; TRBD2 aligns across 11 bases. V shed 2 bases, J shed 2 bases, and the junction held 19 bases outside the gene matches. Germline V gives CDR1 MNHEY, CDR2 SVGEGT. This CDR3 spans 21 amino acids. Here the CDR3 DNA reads TGTGCCAGCAGTTACCTCTTTCAAGGGACTAGCGGAGTTAGAGGACAAGAGACCCAGTACTTC. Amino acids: CASSYLFQGTSGVRGQETQYF.

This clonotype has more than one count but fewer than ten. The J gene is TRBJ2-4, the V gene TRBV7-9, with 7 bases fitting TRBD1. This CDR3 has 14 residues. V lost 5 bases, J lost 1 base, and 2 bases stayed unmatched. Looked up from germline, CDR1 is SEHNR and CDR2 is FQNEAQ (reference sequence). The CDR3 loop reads CASSLTGAKNIQYF. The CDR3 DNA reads TGTGCCAGCAGCCTGACAGGGGCCAAAAACATTCAGTACTTC.

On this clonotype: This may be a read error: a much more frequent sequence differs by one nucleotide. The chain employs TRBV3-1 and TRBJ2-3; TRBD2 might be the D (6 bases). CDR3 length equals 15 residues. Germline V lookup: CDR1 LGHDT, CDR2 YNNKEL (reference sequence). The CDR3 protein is CASSQFSGAQDTRYF. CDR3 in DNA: TGTGCCAGCAGCCAATTTAGCGGAGCCCAAGATACGCGGTATTTT.

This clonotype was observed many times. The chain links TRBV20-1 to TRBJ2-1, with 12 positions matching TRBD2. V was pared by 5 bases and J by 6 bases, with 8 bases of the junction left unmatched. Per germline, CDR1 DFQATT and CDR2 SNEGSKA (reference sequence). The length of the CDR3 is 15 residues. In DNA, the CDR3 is TGCAGTGCTGACCGCCCTAGCGGGAGGGCCAATGAGCAGTTCTTC. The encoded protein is CSADRPSGRANEQFF.

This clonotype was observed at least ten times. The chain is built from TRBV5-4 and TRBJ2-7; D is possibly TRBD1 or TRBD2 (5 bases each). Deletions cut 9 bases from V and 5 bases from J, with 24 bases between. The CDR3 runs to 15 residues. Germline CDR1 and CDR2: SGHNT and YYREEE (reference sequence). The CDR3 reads CATQIDRDGLNEQYF. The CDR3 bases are TGTGCCACCCAAATAGACCGGGACGGGCTGAACGAGCAGTACTTC. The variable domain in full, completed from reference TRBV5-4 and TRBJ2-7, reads ETGVTQSPTHLIKTRGQQVTLRCSSQSGHNTVSWYQQALGQGPQFIFQYYREEENGRGNFPPRFSGLQFPNYSSELNVNALELDDSALYLCATQIDRDGLNEQYFGPGTRLTVT.

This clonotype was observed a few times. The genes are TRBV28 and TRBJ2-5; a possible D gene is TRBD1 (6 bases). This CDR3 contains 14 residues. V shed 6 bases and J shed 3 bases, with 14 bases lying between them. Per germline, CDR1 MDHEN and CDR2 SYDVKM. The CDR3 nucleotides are TGTGCCAGCAGCTCCGGACAGCAAAAAGAGACCCAGTACTTC. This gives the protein CASSSGQQKETQYF.

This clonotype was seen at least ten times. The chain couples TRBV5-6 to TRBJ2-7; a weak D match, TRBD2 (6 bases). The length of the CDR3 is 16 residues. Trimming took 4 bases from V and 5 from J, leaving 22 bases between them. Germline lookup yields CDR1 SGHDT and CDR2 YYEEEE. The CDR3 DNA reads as TGTGCCAGCAGCGAAACCGGGACTCAGGATGAGGACGAGCAGTACTTC. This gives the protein CASSETGTQDEDEQYF.

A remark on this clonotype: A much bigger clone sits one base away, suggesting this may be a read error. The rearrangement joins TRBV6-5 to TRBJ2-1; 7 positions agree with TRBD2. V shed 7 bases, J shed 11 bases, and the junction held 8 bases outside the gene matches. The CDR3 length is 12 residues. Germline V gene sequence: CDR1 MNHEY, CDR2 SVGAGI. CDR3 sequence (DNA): TGTGCCAGCACTGGGGCTAGCGGTAAGCAGTTCTTC. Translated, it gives CASTGASGKQFF.

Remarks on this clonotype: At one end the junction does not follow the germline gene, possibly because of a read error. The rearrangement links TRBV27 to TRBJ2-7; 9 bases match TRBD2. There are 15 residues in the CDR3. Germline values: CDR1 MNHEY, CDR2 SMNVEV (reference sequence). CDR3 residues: CASSFVAGETYGQYF. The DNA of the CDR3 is TGTGCCAGCAGTTTTGTAGCGGGAGAGACCTACGGGCAGTACTTC.

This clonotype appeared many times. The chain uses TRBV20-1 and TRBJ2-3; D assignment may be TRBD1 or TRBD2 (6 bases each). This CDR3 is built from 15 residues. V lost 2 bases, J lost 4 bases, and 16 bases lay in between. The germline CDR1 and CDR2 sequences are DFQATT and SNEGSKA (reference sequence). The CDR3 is CSARLRGLGADTQYF. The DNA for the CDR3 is TGCAGTGCTAGACTTCGGGGGCTGGGAGCAGATACGCAGTATTTT.